This T cell receptor beta chain was observed in a study of shared clonotypes between healthy human individuals. Study findings and constraints: Lower generation probabilities were found for non-shared clonotypes than for those shared by all four donors. Among donors, sharing of clonotypes was expected to be affected by sequencing depth. Sampling was confined to blood; repertoires within tissues likely differ.

In the case of this clone: The antigen is undetermined.

Using immunoSEQ multiplex PCR, the repertoire was profiled, and TCRdb retains in-frame clones only, with some absent. The sample includes 2 million to 2.5 million clones, about 95% of them seen just once. Trimming left V 4 bases short and J 6 bases short, with 17 bases between. In germline, CDR1 is SGHRS, CDR2 YFSETQ. This CDR3 region has 15 residues. The source of this sequence is a man younger than 35 in good health. Sequencing was done on a sample of naive CD4+ T cells sorted from blood. Noted subset: CD45RA+ positively selected. The V call is TRBV5-1, the J call TRBJ2-1, with TRBD1 as a possible D gene (6 bases). As DNA, the CDR3 is TGCGCCAGCAGCCCGACAGGTGATTTTTTCAATGAGCAGTTCTTC. It is translated as CASSPTGDFFNEQFF.